A single sample gave rise to the 31 T cell receptor beta chains below, sequenced in a study of blood T cell repertoires in COVID-19. Measured with immunoSEQ multiplex PCR; TCRdb has only the in-frame clones, and not every one. The sample includes roughly 120,000 clones, around 85% seen only once; the top ten take about an eighth. Sequences were obtained from peripheral blood. The receptors shown here come from a human donor in a cohort sampled during active COVID-19.

V and J are TRBV7-6 and TRBJ1-3, with D unresolved. V was pared by 3 bases and J by 0 bases, with 9 bases between. Germline assignment: CDR1 SGHVS and CDR2 FNYEAQ. This CDR3 has 15 amino acids. CDR3 nucleotides: TGTGCCAGCAGCTTTCAACATCGCTCTGGAAACACCATATATTTT. It is translated as CASSFQHRSGNTIYF.

This clone was detected only a few times. The chain carries TRBV7-9 and TRBJ2-6; maybe TRBD2 (5 bases). This CDR3 contains 16 residues. V was clipped by 1 base and J by 1 base, with 8 bases between them. Looked up from germline, CDR1 is SEHNR and CDR2 is FQNEAQ (reference sequence). The CDR3 DNA is TGTGCCAGCAGCTTAGGGCGGGTGTCTGGGGCCAACGTCCTGACTTTC. The encoded protein is CASSLGRVSGANVLTF. The complete variable domain, with remaining parts taken from reference TRBV7-9 and TRBJ2-6, reads DTGVSQNPRHKITKRGQNVTFRCDPISEHNRLYWYRQTLGQGPEFLTYFQNEAQLEKSRLLSDRFSAERPKGSFSTLEIQRTEQGDSAMYLCASSLGRVSGANVLTFGAGSRLTVL.

The rearrangement uses TRBV30 and TRBJ1-2; the match to TRBD1 covers 9 bases. There are 12 residues in the CDR3. V lost 7 bases to trimming and J lost 4 bases; unmatched junction nucleotides: 4. The V gene's germline CDR1 is GTSNPN and CDR2 SVGIG (reference sequence). In nucleotides, the CDR3 is TGTGCCTACAGGGGGCGCATCTATGGCTACACCTTC. Protein product: CAYRGRIYGYTF. Complete variable domain (other parts from reference TRBV30 and TRBJ1-2): SQTIHQWPATLVQPVGSPLSLECTVEGTSNPNLYWYRQAAGRGLQLLFYSVGIGQISSEVPQNLSASRPQDRQFILSSKKLLLSDSGFYLCAYRGRIYGYTFGSGTRLTVV.

DNA for the CDR3: TGTGCCAGCAGCCCCGGGACAGGGGACACAGATACGCAGTATTTT. This encodes CASSPGTGDTDTQYF. This rearrangement joins TRBV5-6 to TRBJ2-3, with TRBD1 matching over 10 bases. The V and J ends lost 4 bases and 2 bases, in that order; junction bases with no gene match: 4. From germline, CDR1 is SGHDT and CDR2 YYEEEE. The length of the CDR3 is 15 residues.

This clone occurred a few times. The chain uses TRBV2 and TRBJ1-6; TRBD1 aligns across 7 bases. The V gene end was trimmed by 6 bases and the J gene end by 7 bases; junction bases not matched to a gene: 6. The CDR3 covers 14 residues. CDR1 and CDR2 (germline): SNHLY, FYNNEI. This CDR3 is CASSGQATNSPLHF. In DNA form, the CDR3 reads TGTGCCAGCAGCGGACAGGCCACCAATTCACCCCTCCACTTT.

This clone was detected once. V gene TRBV12-3 or TRBV12-4 combines with J gene TRBJ2-7; D may be TRBD1 (5 bases). The CDR3 sequence is 12 residues long. With 6 bases removed from V and 2 bases from J, the gap between germline ends came to 8 bases. CDR3 nucleotides: TGTGCCAGCAGCCAGGGCCCCTACGAGCAGTACTTC. Encoded protein: CASSQGPYEQYF.

V gene TRBV28 combines with J gene TRBJ2-7; D is perhaps TRBD1 (5 bases). The ends were cut back, 5 bases at V and 5 bases at J, with 10 bases in the middle. The CDR3 spans 12 residues. CDR1 and CDR2 (germline): MDHEN, SYDVKM. Here the CDR3 DNA reads TGTGCCAGCAGTCAACAGGTAAACGAGCAGTACTTC. Translated, it gives CASSQQVNEQYF.

V is TRBV18 and J is TRBJ2-2; TRBD1 is a possible D gene (6 bases). The germline V gene encodes CDR1 KGHSH and CDR2 LQKENI. The CDR3 sequence is 16 residues long. V was pared by 3 bases and J by 1 base, with 12 bases between. The CDR3 region has the DNA TGTGCCAGCTCACCTGGACAGCTTATGAACACCGGGGAGCTGTTTTTT. Translating it yields CASSPGQLMNTGELFF.

The gene calls are TRBV7-2 and TRBJ1-1; TRBD1 matches 8 bases. V lost 6 bases to trimming and J lost 5 bases; unmatched junction nucleotides: 8. The CDR3 consists of 14 residues. Germline V gene data show CDR1 as SGHTA and CDR2 as FQGNSA. The DNA for the CDR3 is TGTGCCAGCAGTTCAGGGGGCAGTAGGACTGAAGCTTTCTTT. Translating gives CASSSGGSRTEAFF.

The chain has TRBV28 and TRBJ2-5; maybe TRBD2 (7 bases). The V end lost 6 bases, the J end lost 1 base, and 18 bases lay between the germline ends. The CDR3 contains 16 residues. Germline CDR1 reads MDHEN; CDR2 reads SYDVKM. The CDR3 DNA reads TGTGCCAGCAGCTCTGTGGGGGGGCCCATCCAAGAGACCCAGTACTTC. Amino acids: CASSSVGGPIQETQYF.

The chain is built from TRBV6-4 and TRBJ1-2; 7 bases are a match to TRBD1. The CDR3 sequence is 17 residues long. Germline V gives CDR1 MRHNA, CDR2 SNTAGT. Trimming at V came to 7 bases and at J to 7 bases, leaving 21 bases not matched to a gene. The CDR3 protein is CASTPQGTDNPLGGYTF. As DNA, the CDR3 is TGTGCCAGCACTCCTCAAGGGACAGACAATCCTCTCGGTGGCTACACCTTC.

The chain links TRBV27 to TRBJ1-2, with a possible D match to TRBD1 (5 bases). CDR3 length equals 13 residues. Per germline, CDR1 MNHEY and CDR2 SMNVEV (reference sequence). The V and J ends lost 5 bases and 8 bases respectively, with 15 bases between them. This chain's CDR3 is CASSPSQGSGYTF. CDR3 DNA: TGTGCCAGCAGTCCGAGTCAGGGTTCGGGCTACACCTTC.

Regarding this clone: A much larger clone is a single base away; this may be a read error. The chain has TRBV9 and TRBJ2-7; 10 bases are a match to TRBD1. Germline CDR1 is SGDLS and CDR2 is YYNGEE. The V gene end was trimmed by 4 bases and the J gene end by 3 bases; junction bases not matched to a gene: 4. The CDR3 covers 14 residues. The DNA of the CDR3 is TGTGCCAGCAGCCCCCGGACAGGGGGCTACGAGCAGTACTTC. Encoded protein: CASSPRTGGYEQYF. Based on the CDR3 plus reference TRBV9 and TRBJ2-7, the full variable domain is DSGVTQTPKHLITATGQRVTLRCSPRSGDLSVYWYQQSLDQGLQFLIQYYNGEERAKGNILERFSAQQFPDLHSELNLSSLELGDSALYFCASSPRTGGYEQYFGPGTRLTVT.

The rearrangement links TRBV6-5 to TRBJ2-3, with D hard to call. The CDR3 totals 14 residues. Trimming pared 6 bases from V and 4 bases from J, leaving 14 bases between. Germline assignment: CDR1 MNHEY and CDR2 SVGAGI. This chain's CDR3 is CASRTLTGSDTQYF. Written as DNA, the CDR3 is TGTGCCAGCAGGACCTTGACTGGGTCAGATACGCAGTATTTT.

The chain recombines TRBV27 with TRBJ2-2; weak D call: TRBD1 (6 bases). The germline V gene has CDR1 MNHEY and CDR2 SMNVEV (reference sequence). The ends were cut back, 5 bases at V and 1 base at J, with 11 bases in the middle. This CDR3 is built from 15 residues. CDR3 sequence: CASSTRQVNTGELFF. The DNA of the CDR3 is TGTGCCAGCAGTACCCGACAGGTGAACACCGGGGAGCTGTTTTTT.

V gene TRBV7-3 combines with J gene TRBJ1-5, with TRBD1 identical over 9 bases. This CDR3 has 14 residues. Germline V CDR1 and CDR2: SGHTA, FQGTGA. V trimming: 6 bases; J trimming: 4 bases; junction bases outside the gene matches: 4. CDR3 sequence reads: CASSLTGGNQPQHF. CDR3 coding DNA: TGTGCCAGCAGTCTGACAGGGGGTAATCAGCCCCAGCATTTT.

This clone was recorded a few times. V usage is TRBV6-5 and J usage is TRBJ1-5; D may be TRBD1 (6 bases). V was cut by 6 bases and J by 5 bases, with 8 bases left in between. The CDR3 spans 12 residues. Looked up from germline, CDR1 is MNHEY and CDR2 is SVGAGI. CDR3 in amino acids: CASRHRDQPQHF. The CDR3 DNA reads as TGTGCCAGCAGGCACAGGGATCAGCCCCAGCATTTT.

The table lists this clone with a count of one. In DNA form, the CDR3 reads TGTGCCAGCAGTGAAACAGGGCCCTACGAGCAGTACTTC. The encoded protein is CASSETGPYEQYF. J is TRBJ2-7 and V is TRBV6-1; D might be TRBD1 (6 bases). Trimming shortened V by 2 bases and J by 2 bases, and 7 bases separated the two germline ends. CDR1 is MNHNS and CDR2 is SASEGT in the germline V gene. The CDR3 is 13 amino acids.

This chain joins TRBV6-5 and TRBJ1-1, with D possibly being TRBD1 (5 bases). CDR1 MNHEY and CDR2 SVGAGI come from the germline V gene. Trimming shortened V by 5 bases and J by 5 bases, and 18 bases separated the two germline ends. The CDR3 is 15 amino acids. The CDR3 region has the DNA TGTGCCAGCAGTCCGACAGCTGACCGGGGGACTGAAGCTTTCTTT. It is translated as CASSPTADRGTEAFF.

The genes are TRBV7-9 and TRBJ1-1; TRBD1 might be the D (6 bases). The CDR3 consists of 15 residues. The germline V gene has CDR1 SEHNR and CDR2 FQNEAQ (reference sequence). Trimming shortened V by 4 bases and J by 5 bases, and 17 bases separated the two germline ends. The CDR3 coding sequence is TGTGCCAGCAGCTACCAAGCCCCCAGGGGAACTGAAGCTTTCTTT. As protein: CASSYQAPRGTEAFF.

The rearrangement links TRBV18 to TRBJ2-3, with a possible D match to TRBD2 (7 bases). V was cut by 1 base and J by 4 bases, with 9 bases left in between. Germline-derived CDR1 and CDR2 are KGHSH and LQKENI. The CDR3 length is 14 residues. Here the CDR3 reads CASSPRGGPDTQYF. For the CDR3, the DNA is TGTGCCAGCTCACCACGGGGGGGCCCAGATACGCAGTATTTT.

The rearrangement links TRBV6-5 to TRBJ1-6; 8 nucleotides align to TRBD1. Trimming took 7 bases from V and 6 from J; bases not matched to a gene: 2. This CDR3 has 13 residues. Germline V gene data show CDR1 as MNHEY and CDR2 as SVGAGI. The CDR3 region is CASMDRVNSPLHF. For the CDR3, the DNA is TGTGCCAGCATGGACAGGGTTAATTCACCCCTCCACTTT.

The chain links TRBV7-2 to TRBJ2-7, with 12 bases aligning to TRBD2. Germline trimming cut 5 bases from V and 1 base from J; bases unmatched to any gene: 3. Looked up from germline, CDR1 is SGHTA and CDR2 is FQGNSA. The CDR3 contains 15 residues. This CDR3 is CASSPTSGGSYEQYF. CDR3 nucleotides: TGTGCCAGCAGCCCGACTAGCGGGGGTTCCTACGAGCAGTACTTC.

This clone was recorded once. This sequence joins TRBV6-6 and TRBJ2-7; D perhaps matches TRBD1 (6 bases). With 6 bases removed from V and 0 bases from J, the gap between germline ends came to 18 bases. The CDR3 extends over 16 amino acids. Germline loops: CDR1 MNHNY, CDR2 SVGAGI (reference sequence). Written as DNA, the CDR3 is TGTGCCAGCAGCTCCCCGGACAGTTTTCTCTCCTACGAGCAGTACTTC. Protein product: CASSSPDSFLSYEQYF.

The CDR3 nucleotides are TGCAGCGCCTGGGGCAGGACAGGGGGAAGCGAGGGCTACACCTTC. It specifies CSAWGRTGGSEGYTF. The chain recombines TRBV29-1 with TRBJ1-2; 10 nucleotides line up with TRBD1. The CDR3 has 15 residues. Germline V gives CDR1 SQVTM, CDR2 ANQGSEA. Trimming cost V 7 bases and J 8 bases; bases outside gene matches: 16.

This sequence joins TRBV6-5 and TRBJ2-7, with D tentatively TRBD2 (5 bases). Germline loops: CDR1 MNHEY, CDR2 SVGAGI. The V gene lost 0 bases and the J gene lost 6 bases, with 6 bases spanning the gap. CDR3 length: 12 amino acids. The CDR3 loop is CASSYSAGEQYF. CDR3 coding DNA: TGTGCCAGCAGTTACTCCGCGGGCGAGCAGTACTTC.

The rearrangement uses TRBV6-5 and TRBJ1-1, with TRBD1 as a possible D gene (5 bases). Trimming cost V 8 bases and J 6 bases, with 19 bases left between them. CDR3 length: 14 amino acids. Germline V gives CDR1 MNHEY, CDR2 SVGAGI. The CDR3 here is CASRQLVTEPEAFF. CDR3 in DNA: TGTGCCAGCCGCCAATTGGTGACAGAGCCTGAAGCTTTCTTT.

The chain combines TRBV20-1 with TRBJ1-4; D possibly corresponds to TRBD1 (5 bases). The CDR3 extends over 11 amino acids. Germline V gene lookup returns CDR1 DFQATT and CDR2 SNEGSKA (reference sequence). Trimming shortened V by 2 bases and J by 14 bases, and 12 bases separated the two germline ends. CDR3 DNA sequence: TGCAGTGCTAGACGGGGGGGTGTGCTGTTTTTT. Its protein is CSARRGGVLFF.

The chain recombines TRBV18 with TRBJ1-1; 7 bases align to TRBD1. The CDR3 runs to 14 residues. Losses at the gene ends were 8 bases for V and 0 bases for J; bases not matched to a gene: 6. In germline, CDR1 is KGHSH, CDR2 LQKENI. CDR3 nucleotides: TGTGCCAGCAGACCCGGGACAGTGAACACTGAAGCTTTCTTT. The encoded protein is CASRPGTVNTEAFF.

The chain recombines TRBV10-2 with TRBJ1-5, with D tentatively TRBD1 (6 bases). V lost 9 bases and J 3 bases, leaving 9 bases between the germline ends. The CDR3 runs 12 residues. Per the germline V gene, CDR1 is WSHSY and CDR2 is SAAADI. The CDR3 is CASQGLNQPQHF. CDR3 bases: TGCGCCAGTCAGGGGCTCAATCAGCCCCAGCATTTT.

The chain links TRBV11-2 to TRBJ1-1, with D unresolved. The CDR3 runs to 14 residues. The germline V gene encodes CDR1 SGHAT and CDR2 FQNNGV. Trimming shortened V by 1 base and J by 4 bases, and 10 bases separated the two germline ends. The CDR3 DNA is TGTGCCAGCAGCTTAGTGGGGAGCACCACTGAAGCTTTCTTT. Encoded protein: CASSLVGSTTEAFF. Using reference TRBV11-2 and TRBJ1-1 for the parts outside the CDR3, the full variable domain is EAGVAQSPRYKIIEKRQSVAFWCNPISGHATLYWYQQILGQGPKLLIQFQNNGVVDDSQLPKDRFSAERLKGVDSTLKIQPAKLEDSAVYLCASSLVGSTTEAFFGQGTRLTVV.